What follows is one T cell receptor (beta chain) and its context. These data belong to a study of blood T cell repertoires in COVID-19. Study overall: The United States, Italy and Spain provided the acute and convalescent COVID-19 samples. Nucleic acid was either cDNA or gDNA, and it came from T cells, B-cell-depleted T cells, or PBMCs.

The ends were cut back, 1 base at V and 0 bases at J, with 13 bases in the middle. The CDR3 spans 16 residues. CDR1 and CDR2 from the germline V gene are GTSNPN and SVGIG (reference sequence). Original processing methods: Amplified reference gene primers provided the basis for estimating nucleated cell counts. The data were produced by immunoSEQ multiplex PCR, yet TCRdb's version contains in-frame clones alone and is incomplete. V and J calls and clone size are copied from that table; D and trimming were computed from the DNA. The table records 25,000 to 40,000 clones, roughly 91% of them present only once.

The sequence derives from an older man with active COVID-19. Sequenced: peripheral blood. This chain connects TRBV30 to TRBJ1-3, with D maybe TRBD1 (5 bases). The CDR3 sequence: CAWSGGTLSSGNTIYF. CDR3 DNA sequence: TGTGCCTGGAGTGGGGGGACTTTGAGCTCTGGAAACACCATATATTTT.